The 30 T cell receptor beta chains reported below all come from one sample, sequenced in a study of T cells in Graves' hyperthyroidism and ophthalmopathy. The investigators amplified TCR beta CDR3 regions from RNA transcripts. TCR CDR3 underwent first-round RT-PCR with the HTBI primer set. MiXCR, applied by TCRdb to the multiplex PCR reads, yields one record per CDR3 protein. The table includes 400,000 to 600,000 distinct CDR3 sequences, less than 25% detected once. Sequenced input: blood. The receptors here all came from a young man with Graves' hyperthyroidism.

There are many counts of this clonotype. This rearrangement joins TRBV6-1 to TRBJ1-3; D is ambiguous. Between the trimmed V and J ends, which lost 8 bases and 16 bases, there was a span of 21 bases. Germline V CDR1 and CDR2: MNHNS, SASEGT. CDR3 size: 12 residues. The CDR3 sequence: CASSPGAGIPYF. The CDR3 coding sequence is TGTGCCAGCTCCCCGGGAGCAGGAATCCCCTATTTT.

This clonotype came up many times. This sequence joins TRBV11-2 and TRBJ2-7; D is unclear. This CDR3 region has 15 residues. CDR1 and CDR2 (germline): SGHAT, FQNNGV. Trimming took off 2 bases at V and 3 bases at J, with 14 bases between the two ends. The CDR3 here is CASSLTYGGIYEQYF. The CDR3 bases are TGTGCCAGCAGCTTAACATATGGCGGAATCTACGAGCAGTACTTC.

This clonotype occurred a few times. This sequence joins TRBV18 and TRBJ1-2; the match to TRBD1 covers 9 bases. The CDR3 extends over 15 amino acids. J lost 3 bases, V lost 4 bases, and 6 bases had no gene match. Germline assignment: CDR1 KGHSH and CDR2 LQKENI. In DNA, the CDR3 is TGTGCCAGCTCACGCGGACAGGGGACAGACTATGGCTACACCTTC. It encodes CASSRGQGTDYGYTF. Complete variable domain (other parts from reference TRBV18 and TRBJ1-2): NAGVMQNPRHLVRRRGQEARLRCSPMKGHSHVYWYRQLPEEGLKFMVYLQKENIIDESGMPKERFSAEFPKEGPSILRIQQVVRGDSAAYFCASSRGQGTDYGYTFGSGTRLTVV.

The chain combines TRBV29-1 with TRBJ2-7; D gene ambiguous. V dropped 5 bases and J dropped 5 bases, with 22 bases sitting between them. Germline V CDR1 and CDR2: SQVTM, ANQGSEA. The CDR3 loop spans 15 amino acids. As DNA, the CDR3 is TGCAGCGTTACACCCGTTGAGAGTAGCACTAACGAGCAGTACTTC. Its translation is CSVTPVESSTNEQYF.

The chain employs TRBV27 and TRBJ2-7; D remains ambiguous. This CDR3 comprises 14 residues. Germline CDR1 and CDR2: MNHEY and SMNVEV (reference sequence). Trimming stripped 1 base from V and 4 bases from J, with 11 bases between. The CDR3 here is CASSLLGLAYEQYF. Here the CDR3 DNA reads TGTGCCAGCAGTTTATTGGGGTTGGCTTACGAGCAGTACTTC.

With respect to this clonotype: Since a much larger clone is just one base distant, this may be a read error. The chain carries TRBV28 and TRBJ2-5; 12 positions match TRBD1. Germline lookup yields CDR1 MDHEN and CDR2 SYDVKM. The CDR3 has 15 amino acids. CDR3 sequence: CASSKGTGGGETQDF. The CDR3 DNA is TGTGCCAGCAGTAAAGGGACAGGGGGCGGGGAGACCCAGGACTTC.

This clonotype showed up many times. The chain joins TRBV7-2 to TRBJ1-1, with unresolved D. CDR3 length: 14 amino acids. With 8 bases removed from V and 6 bases from J, the gap between germline ends came to 19 bases. Germline values: CDR1 SGHTA, CDR2 FQGNSA. In DNA, the CDR3 is TGTGCCAGCGGAGGAGAGGGAGGATCTGCTGAAGCTTTCTTT. Amino acids: CASGGEGGSAEAFF.

This clonotype occurred many times. This chain uses TRBV30 with TRBJ1-5, with D perhaps matching TRBD1 (5 bases). The V end was cut by 0 bases, the J end by 1 base, with 13 bases between. Germline-derived CDR1 and CDR2 are GTSNPN and SVGIG (reference sequence). The CDR3 contains 16 residues. For the CDR3, the DNA is TGTGCCTGGAGTGTACGCGGGAGGGGAAGCAATCAGCCCCAGCATTTT. It translates to CAWSVRGRGSNQPQHF.

This chain uses TRBV19 with TRBJ1-2; a weak D match, TRBD1 (6 bases). CDR1 LNHDA and CDR2 SQIVND come from the germline V gene (reference sequence). The CDR3 extends over 16 amino acids. With 1 base removed from V and 4 bases from J, the gap between germline ends came to 16 bases. The CDR3 DNA reads TGTGCCAGTAGTATAGCGGGAGGACAGAAAGGCTATGGCTACACCTTC. The encoded protein is CASSIAGGQKGYGYTF.

The chain joins TRBV28 to TRBJ2-7, with D tentatively TRBD1 (5 bases). The germline V gene has CDR1 MDHEN and CDR2 SYDVKM. V was shortened by 1 base and J by 4 bases, with 23 bases between the two germline ends. The CDR3 is 18 residues long. CDR3 region: CASSLSPPRQGSVYEQYF. The CDR3 nucleotides read TGTGCCAGCAGTTTATCCCCCCCCCGCCAGGGCTCGGTATACGAGCAGTACTTC. Combining the CDR3 with reference TRBV28 and TRBJ2-7 gives the whole variable domain DVKVTQSSRYLVKRTGEKVFLECVQDMDHENMFWYRQDPGLGLRLIYFSYDVKMKEKGDIPEGYSVSREKKERFSLILESASTNQTSMYLCASSLSPPRQGSVYEQYFGPGTRLTVT.

This clonotype was found many times. V is TRBV12-5 and J is TRBJ1-2; D gene unclear. Germline V gives CDR1 LGHNT, CDR2 FRNRAP. CDR3 length equals 12 residues. V lost 6 bases to trimming and J lost 4 bases, with 9 bases between them. The CDR3 sequence is CASGAQAYGYTF. The DNA of the CDR3 is TGTGCTAGTGGCGCCCAGGCCTATGGCTACACCTTC.

This clonotype was recorded a few times. The chain couples TRBV28 to TRBJ2-5, with TRBD2 matching 9 bases. Trimming at V came to 9 bases and at J to 7 bases, leaving 9 bases not matched to a gene. Germline V lookup: CDR1 MDHEN, CDR2 SYDVKM. This CDR3 has 13 amino acids. In nucleotides, the CDR3 is TGTGCCAGTTCCGCTAGCGGGACCTCGACCCAGTACTTC. As protein: CASSASGTSTQYF. Supplemented by reference TRBV28 and TRBJ2-5, the full variable domain reads DVKVTQSSRYLVKRTGEKVFLECVQDMDHENMFWYRQDPGLGLRLIYFSYDVKMKEKGDIPEGYSVSREKKERFSLILESASTNQTSMYLCASSASGTSTQYFGPGTRLLVL.

This clonotype was found many times. J is TRBJ1-1 and V is TRBV12-3 or TRBV12-4; unclear D gene. CDR3 size: 13 residues. V lost 6 bases to trimming and J lost 1 base, with 9 bases between them. The CDR3 bases are TGTGCCAGCAGGCTTAAGAGGAACACTGAAGCTTTCTTT. Protein sequence: CASRLKRNTEAFF.

This clonotype was recorded at least ten times. The J gene is TRBJ2-2, the V gene TRBV6-1; D assignment may be TRBD1 or TRBD2 (6 bases each). The CDR3 extends over 14 amino acids. Trimming removed 1 base at V and 7 bases at J, with 10 bases between. Germline V CDR1 and CDR2: MNHNS, SASEGT. The CDR3 DNA is TGTGCCAGCAGTGAAGTACAGGGAGGCGGGGAGCTGTTTTTT. Protein: CASSEVQGGGELFF.

This clonotype showed up many times. The chain employs TRBV4-1 and TRBJ2-7, with a weak D call TRBD2 (6 bases). The CDR3 has 17 residues. Germline CDR1 reads MGHRA; CDR2 reads YSYEKL. V shed 0 bases and J shed 2 bases, with 17 bases lying between them. CDR3 nucleotides: TGCGCCAGCAGCCAAGAGGAGGGCCAGGCGAAAACCTACGAGCAGTACTTC. As protein: CASSQEEGQAKTYEQYF.

This clonotype was seen only a few times. The gene calls are TRBV4-1 and TRBJ1-1; D not resolved. The CDR3 sequence is 15 residues long. CDR1 and CDR2 from the germline V gene are MGHRA and YSYEKL. V dropped 2 bases and J dropped 0 bases, with 10 bases sitting between them. CDR3 protein: CASSQPTRVNTEAFF. CDR3 in DNA: TGCGCCAGCAGCCAACCCACCCGGGTGAACACTGAAGCTTTCTTT.

The genes are TRBV29-1 and TRBJ1-2, with 7 bases that match TRBD1. After removal of 5 bases from V and 4 bases from J, the junction contained 7 bases not matched to a gene. This CDR3 is built from 13 residues. The germline CDR1 and CDR2 sequences are SQVTM and ANQGSEA. The CDR3 nucleotides read TGCAGCGTTTGGGGCAGGGGGATCTATGGCTACACCTTC. Encoded protein: CSVWGRGIYGYTF.

As to this clonotype: A clone one base away is much larger, so this may be a read error. CDR3 nucleotide sequence: TGTGCCATCAGTGAGGGGAACTATGGCTACACCTTC. Translated: CAISEGNYGYTF. The V and J genes are TRBV10-3 and TRBJ1-2, with D uncertain. CDR1 is ENHRY, CDR2 SYGVKD, per germline. Deletions cut 2 bases from V and 2 bases from J, with 3 bases between. The CDR3 loop spans 12 amino acids.

This clonotype was detected ten times or more. The V gene is TRBV20-1, the J gene TRBJ1-1, with 8 bases lining up with TRBD1. J gave up 4 bases and V 6 bases, and 7 bases lay outside the gene matches. CDR1 and CDR2 from the germline V gene are DFQATT and SNEGSKA (reference sequence). The CDR3 sequence is 13 residues long. CDR3 sequence: CSAPDRDGTEAFF. CDR3 in DNA: TGCAGTGCCCCGGACAGGGACGGCACTGAAGCTTTCTTT.

This clonotype was seen repeatedly, ten times or more. The chain has TRBV20-1 and TRBJ1-5, with D uncertain. The CDR3 sequence is 16 residues long. Germline CDR1 is DFQATT and CDR2 is SNEGSKA (reference sequence). The V gene lost 1 base and the J gene lost 2 bases, with 15 bases spanning the gap. The CDR3 reads CSARGRGPAGNQPQHF. The CDR3 nucleotides read TGCAGTGCTAGAGGGCGAGGGCCTGCGGGCAATCAGCCCCAGCATTTT.

This rearrangement joins TRBV6-2 or TRBV6-3 to TRBJ2-2; possible D gene TRBD2, 6 bases. The germline V and J ends were trimmed by 5 bases and 3 bases, with 13 bases remaining between them. The CDR3 is 15 amino acids. Germline CDR1 MNHEY, CDR2 SVGEGT. Written as DNA, the CDR3 is TGTGCCAGCAGTCCCCCGGGAGCTTACACCGGGGAGCTGTTTTTT. This translates into CASSPPGAYTGELFF.

The chain recombines TRBV12-3 or TRBV12-4 with TRBJ2-7, with 8 bases matching TRBD1. J lost 1 base, V lost 2 bases, and 4 bases had no gene match. The CDR3 length is 15 residues. Here the CDR3 DNA reads TGTGCCAGCAGTTTAAGGGGGGACAGGTCCTACGAGCAGTACTTC. This encodes CASSLRGDRSYEQYF.

This clonotype was seen a handful of times. The gene calls are TRBV6-2 or TRBV6-3 and TRBJ2-5; TRBD2 matches 14 bases. CDR1 MNHEY and CDR2 SVGEGT come from the germline V gene. The CDR3 totals 15 residues. V shed 0 bases and J 8 bases; nucleotides not matched to a gene: 2. The CDR3 DNA reads TGTGCCAGCAGTTACTCGACTAGCGGGGGGGACACCCAGTACTTC. It is translated as CASSYSTSGGDTQYF.

This clonotype was counted many times. DNA of the CDR3: TGTGCCAGCAGAACAGGAGGATCGTATAGCAATCAGCCCCAGCATTTT. Its translation: CASRTGGSYSNQPQHF. This rearrangement joins TRBV28 to TRBJ1-5; D is perhaps TRBD1 (5 bases). CDR1 and CDR2 (germline): MDHEN, SYDVKM. The CDR3 sequence is 16 residues long. Trimming left V 6 bases short and J 0 bases short, with 15 bases between.

This rearrangement joins TRBV28 to TRBJ1-2; TRBD1 matches at 12 bases. There are 15 residues in the CDR3. The V and J ends lost 6 bases and 8 bases, in that order; junction bases with no gene match: 10. CDR1 MDHEN and CDR2 SYDVKM come from the germline V gene. CDR3 bases: TGTGCCAGCAGGCGTCCGGGACAGGGGGCAAACGGCTACACCTTC. Translated: CASRRPGQGANGYTF.

At least ten counts were recorded for this clonotype. The chain carries TRBV6-5 and TRBJ1-5, with D unclear. The CDR3 totals 18 residues. Trimming took off 7 bases at V and 0 bases at J, with 22 bases between the two ends. Per the germline V gene, CDR1 is MNHEY and CDR2 is SVGAGI. The CDR3 region is CASTPTSAGVYSNQPQHF. CDR3 nucleotide sequence: TGTGCCAGCACCCCCACGTCGGCGGGCGTGTATAGCAATCAGCCCCAGCATTTT.

The genes are TRBV12-3 or TRBV12-4 and TRBJ2-7, with a weak D call TRBD1 (5 bases). This CDR3 comprises 14 residues. V was trimmed by 6 bases and J by 6 bases, leaving 18 bases between them. The CDR3 is CASSLTRVQREQYF. The CDR3 DNA follows: TGTGCCAGCAGCTTAACCAGGGTACAACGCGAGCAGTACTTC.

This clonotype was observed a handful of times. Since a much larger clone is just one base distant, this may be a read error. V is TRBV5-1 and J is TRBJ1-1; possible D gene TRBD1, 5 bases. This CDR3 is 14 amino acids long. The germline gives CDR1 SGHRS, CDR2 YFSETQ. The CDR3 loop reads CVSSLMGLSREAFF. Written as DNA, the CDR3 is TGCGTCAGCAGCTTGATGGGACTTTCGCGGGAAGCTTTCTTT.

At least ten counts were recorded for this clonotype. The junction does not match germline at one end; this may be a read error. The rearrangement uses TRBV12-3 or TRBV12-4 and TRBJ1-2, with 7 nucleotides matching TRBD1. The CDR3 has 11 amino acids. Written as DNA, the CDR3 is TGTGCCAGCAGTTTAGAAGGGGGCCTGGCCTTC. Translation gives CASSLEGGLAF.

This clonotype showed up many times. The genes are TRBV5-6 and TRBJ2-5; a weak D match, TRBD1 (6 bases). Trimming left V 3 bases short and J 2 bases short, with 14 bases between. CDR1 and CDR2 from the germline V gene are SGHDT and YYEEEE. There are 15 residues in the CDR3. In DNA, the CDR3 is TGTGCCAGCAGCTCTGGCCGGACAGCTCAAGAGACCCAGTACTTC. Protein: CASSSGRTAQETQYF.